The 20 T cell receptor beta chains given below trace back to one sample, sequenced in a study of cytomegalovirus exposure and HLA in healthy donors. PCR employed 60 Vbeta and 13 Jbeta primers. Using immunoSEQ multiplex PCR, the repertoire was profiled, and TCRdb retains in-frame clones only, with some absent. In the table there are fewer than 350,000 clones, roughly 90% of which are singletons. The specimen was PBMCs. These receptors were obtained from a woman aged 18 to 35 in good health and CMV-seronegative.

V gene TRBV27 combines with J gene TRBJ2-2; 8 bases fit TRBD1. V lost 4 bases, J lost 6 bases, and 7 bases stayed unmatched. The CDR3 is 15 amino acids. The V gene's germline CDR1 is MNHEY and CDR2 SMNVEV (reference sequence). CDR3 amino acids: CASSSPTGEPGELFF. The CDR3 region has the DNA TGTGCCAGCAGTTCCCCGACAGGGGAACCCGGGGAGCTGTTTTTT.

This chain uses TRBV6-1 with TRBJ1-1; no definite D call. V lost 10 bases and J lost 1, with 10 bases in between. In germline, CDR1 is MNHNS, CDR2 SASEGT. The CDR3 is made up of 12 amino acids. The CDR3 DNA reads TGTGCCAACTCTATTTCGAACACTGAAGCTTTCTTT. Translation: CANSISNTEAFF.

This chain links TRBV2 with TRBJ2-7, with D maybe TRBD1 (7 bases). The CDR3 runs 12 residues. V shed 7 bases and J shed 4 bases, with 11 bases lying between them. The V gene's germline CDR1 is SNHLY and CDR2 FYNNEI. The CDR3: CASKEGAYEQYF. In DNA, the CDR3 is TGTGCCAGCAAGGAGGGGGCTTACGAGCAGTACTTC.

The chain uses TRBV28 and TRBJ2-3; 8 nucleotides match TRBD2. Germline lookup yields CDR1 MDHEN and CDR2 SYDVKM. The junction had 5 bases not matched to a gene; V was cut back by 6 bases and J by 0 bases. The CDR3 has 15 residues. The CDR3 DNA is TGTGCCAGCAGCATCCGGGGGGGGAGCACAGATACGCAGTATTTT. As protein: CASSIRGGSTDTQYF.

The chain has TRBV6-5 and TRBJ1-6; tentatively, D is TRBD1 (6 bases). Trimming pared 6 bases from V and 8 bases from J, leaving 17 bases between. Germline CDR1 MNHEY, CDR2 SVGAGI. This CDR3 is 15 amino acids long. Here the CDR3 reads CASRREDSSDSPLHF. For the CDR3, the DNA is TGTGCCAGCAGGAGAGAGGACAGCTCGGATTCACCCCTCCACTTT.

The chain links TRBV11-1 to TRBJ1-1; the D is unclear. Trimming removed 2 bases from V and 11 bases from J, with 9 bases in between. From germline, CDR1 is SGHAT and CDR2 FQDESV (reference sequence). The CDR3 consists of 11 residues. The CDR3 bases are TGTGCCAGCAGCTTAACCGGGGTGGCTTTCTTT. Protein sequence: CASSLTGVAFF. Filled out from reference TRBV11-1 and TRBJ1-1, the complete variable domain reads EAEVAQSPRYKITEKSQAVAFWCDPISGHATLYWYRQILGQGPELLVQFQDESVVDDSQLPKDRFSAERLKGVDSTLKIQPAELGDSAMYLCASSLTGVAFFGQGTRLTVV.

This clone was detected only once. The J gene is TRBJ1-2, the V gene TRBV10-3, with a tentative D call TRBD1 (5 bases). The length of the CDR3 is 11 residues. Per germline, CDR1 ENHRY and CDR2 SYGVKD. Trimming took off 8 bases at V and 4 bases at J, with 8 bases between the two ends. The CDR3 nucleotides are TGTGCCATCGGGGGGTCCTATGGCTACACCTTC. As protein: CAIGGSYGYTF.

The CDR3 loop is CASGAIIGSGNTIYF. The CDR3 region has the DNA TGTGCCAGCGGGGCAATAATTGGCTCTGGAAACACCATATATTTT. The chain combines TRBV11-2 with TRBJ1-3; TRBD1 is a possible D gene (5 bases). Germline CDR1 SGHAT, CDR2 FQNNGV. The ends were cut back, 8 bases at V and 0 bases at J, with 14 bases in the middle. CDR3 length: 15 residues.

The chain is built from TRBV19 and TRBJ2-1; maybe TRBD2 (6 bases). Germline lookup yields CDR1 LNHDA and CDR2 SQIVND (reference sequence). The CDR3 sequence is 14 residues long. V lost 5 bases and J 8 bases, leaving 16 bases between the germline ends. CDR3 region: CASSFPTGVDEQFF. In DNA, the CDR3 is TGTGCCAGTAGTTTTCCGACGGGGGTCGATGAGCAGTTCTTC. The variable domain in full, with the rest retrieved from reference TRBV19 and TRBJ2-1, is DGGITQSPKYLFRKEGQNVTLSCEQNLNHDAMYWYRQDPGQGLRLIYYSQIVNDFQKGDIAEGYSVSREKKESFPLTVTSAQKNPTAFYLCASSFPTGVDEQFFGPGTRLTVL.

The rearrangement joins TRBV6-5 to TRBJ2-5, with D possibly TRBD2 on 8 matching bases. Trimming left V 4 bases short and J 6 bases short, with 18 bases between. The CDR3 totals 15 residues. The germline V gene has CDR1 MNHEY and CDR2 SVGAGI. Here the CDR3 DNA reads TGTGCCAGCAGTTCAGGGGGACTAGGGAGGAAGACCCAGTACTTC. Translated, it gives CASSSGGLGRKTQYF.

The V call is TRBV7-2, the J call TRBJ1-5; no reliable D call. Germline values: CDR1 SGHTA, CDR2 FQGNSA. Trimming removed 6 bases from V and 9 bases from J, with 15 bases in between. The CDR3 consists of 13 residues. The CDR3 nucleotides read TGTGCCAGCAGACAAGAGGTTTTAGGGCCCCAGCATTTT. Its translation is CASRQEVLGPQHF. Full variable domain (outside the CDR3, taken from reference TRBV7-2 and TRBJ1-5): GAGVSQSPSNKVTEKGKDVELRCDPISGHTALYWYRQSLGQGLEFLIYFQGNSAPDKSGLPSDRFSAERTGGSVSTLTIQRTQQEDSAVYLCASRQEVLGPQHFGDGTRLSIL.

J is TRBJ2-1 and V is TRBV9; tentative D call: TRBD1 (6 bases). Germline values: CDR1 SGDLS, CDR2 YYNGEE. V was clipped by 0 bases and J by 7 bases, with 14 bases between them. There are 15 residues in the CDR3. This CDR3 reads CASSVDVTGWNEQFF. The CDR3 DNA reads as TGTGCCAGCAGCGTAGACGTCACAGGGTGGAATGAGCAGTTCTTC.

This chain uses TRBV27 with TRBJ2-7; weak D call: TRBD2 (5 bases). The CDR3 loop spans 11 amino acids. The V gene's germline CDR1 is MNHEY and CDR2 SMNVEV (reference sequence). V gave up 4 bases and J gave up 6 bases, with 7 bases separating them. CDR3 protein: CASSYGLEQYF. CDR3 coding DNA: TGTGCCAGCAGTTACGGACTCGAGCAGTACTTC.

DNA of the CDR3: TGTGCCAGTAGTATTGAGGGCAGTTACACTGAAGCTTTCTTT. It encodes CASSIEGSYTEAFF. The chain joins TRBV19 to TRBJ1-1; the D is unclear. Germline V gene data show CDR1 as LNHDA and CDR2 as SQIVND (reference sequence). Trimming removed 3 bases at V and 3 bases at J, with 11 bases between. CDR3 length equals 14 residues.

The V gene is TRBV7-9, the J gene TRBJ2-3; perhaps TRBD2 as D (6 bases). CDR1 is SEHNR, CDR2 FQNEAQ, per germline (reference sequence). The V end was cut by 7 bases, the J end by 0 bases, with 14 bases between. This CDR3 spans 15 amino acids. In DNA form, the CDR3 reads TGTGCCAGCAACCTACTAGCAGCCAGCACAGATACGCAGTATTTT. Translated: CASNLLAASTDTQYF.

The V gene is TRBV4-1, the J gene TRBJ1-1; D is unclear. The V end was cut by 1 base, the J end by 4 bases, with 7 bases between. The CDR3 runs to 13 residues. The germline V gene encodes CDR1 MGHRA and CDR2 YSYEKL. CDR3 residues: CASSQGVVTEAFF. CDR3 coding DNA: TGCGCCAGCAGCCAAGGAGTGGTCACTGAAGCTTTCTTT.

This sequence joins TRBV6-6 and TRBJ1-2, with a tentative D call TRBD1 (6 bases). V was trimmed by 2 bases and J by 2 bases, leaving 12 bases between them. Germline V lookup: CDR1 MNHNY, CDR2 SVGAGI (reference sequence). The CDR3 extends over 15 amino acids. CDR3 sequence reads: CASSYTRTVNYGYTF. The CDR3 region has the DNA TGTGCCAGCAGTTACACAAGGACAGTGAACTATGGCTACACCTTC.

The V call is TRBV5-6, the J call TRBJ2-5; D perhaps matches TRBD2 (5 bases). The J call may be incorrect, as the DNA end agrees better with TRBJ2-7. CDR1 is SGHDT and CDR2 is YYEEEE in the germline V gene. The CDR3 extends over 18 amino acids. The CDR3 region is CASSPMVRGFEDSYEQYF. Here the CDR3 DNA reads TGTGCCAGCAGCCCCATGGTACGGGGTTTCGAGGACTCCTACGAGCAGTACTTC.

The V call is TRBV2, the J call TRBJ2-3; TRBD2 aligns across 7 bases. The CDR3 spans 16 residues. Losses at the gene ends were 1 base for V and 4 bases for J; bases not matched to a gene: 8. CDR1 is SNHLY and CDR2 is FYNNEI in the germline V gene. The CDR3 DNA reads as TGTGCCAGCAGTGAAGGGGTGGGGGACTACTCAGATACGCAGTATTTT. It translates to CASSEGVGDYSDTQYF.

The CDR3 is CASSLRGGPDTQYF. DNA for the CDR3: TGTGCCAGCAGCTTACGGGGGGGCCCTGATACGCAGTATTTT. The V and J genes are TRBV7-6 and TRBJ2-3, with 8 positions matching TRBD2. The CDR3 covers 14 residues. V lost 2 bases, J lost 6 bases, and 4 bases stayed unmatched. The germline gives CDR1 SGHVS, CDR2 FNYEAQ.